The 12 T cell receptor beta chains reported below all come from one sample, sequenced in a study of cytomegalovirus exposure and HLA in healthy donors. Primers: 60 Vbeta forward and 13 Jbeta reverse. The table came from immunoSEQ multiplex PCR; TCRdb's copy has only in-frame clones and leaves some out. Altogether fewer than 45,000 clones are present, 75% to 90% being singletons, with the ten largest covering under 6.5%. The sample taken for sequencing was PBMCs. These receptors came from a male donor in good health and CMV-seronegative.

The chain links TRBV29-1 to TRBJ1-5; maybe TRBD1 (6 bases). CDR1 SQVTM and CDR2 ANQGSEA come from the germline V gene. V lost 4 bases and J lost 5, with 12 bases in between. The length of the CDR3 is 13 residues. This chain's CDR3 is CSVAGQSHQPQHF. The CDR3 DNA sequence: TGCAGCGTTGCCGGACAGTCCCATCAGCCCCAGCATTTT.

The J gene is TRBJ2-7, the V gene TRBV7-6; 8 bases fit TRBD1. The CDR3 contains 13 residues. Trimming at V came to 5 bases and at J to 3 bases, leaving 3 bases not matched to a gene. Germline V gives CDR1 SGHVS, CDR2 FNYEAQ. The CDR3 region has the DNA TGTGCCAGCAGCCCAGGACAGGGCTACGAGCAGTACTTC. This gives the protein CASSPGQGYEQYF.

This clone has a handful of counts. This chain joins TRBV2 and TRBJ1-2; possible D gene TRBD1, 6 bases. Trimming shortened V by 5 bases and J by 7 bases, and 20 bases separated the two germline ends. The CDR3 covers 15 residues. Germline V gene data show CDR1 as SNHLY and CDR2 as FYNNEI. The CDR3 here is CASSPMLGARPGYTF. CDR3 sequence (DNA): TGTGCCAGCAGTCCTATGTTGGGGGCGCGGCCTGGCTACACCTTC.

This clone has just a few counts. One end of the junction does not line up with germline, which may come from a read error. The chain recombines TRBV7-7 with TRBJ1-1; D is unclear. The germline V gene has CDR1 SSHAT and CDR2 FNYEAQ (reference sequence). The CDR3 is 13 residues long. The CDR3 here is CASSLAWNTEAFF. CDR3 sequence (DNA): TGTGCTAGCAGCTTAGCCTGGAACACTGAAGCTTTCTTT.

This chain links TRBV7-2 with TRBJ2-7; unclear D gene. The CDR3 contains 13 residues. V was shortened by 1 base and J by 7 bases, with 11 bases between the two germline ends. Germline CDR1 is SGHTA and CDR2 is FQGNSA. CDR3 amino acids: CASSLGLVGEQYF. As DNA, the CDR3 is TGTGCCAGCAGCTTAGGGTTGGTCGGGGAGCAGTACTTC. Combining the CDR3 with reference TRBV7-2 and TRBJ2-7 gives the whole variable domain GAGVSQSPSNKVTEKGKDVELRCDPISGHTALYWYRQSLGQGLEFLIYFQGNSAPDKSGLPSDRFSAERTGGSVSTLTIQRTQQEDSAVYLCASSLGLVGEQYFGPGTRLTVT.

This clone has just one count. This chain connects TRBV7-3 to TRBJ1-2, with 9 bases lining up with TRBD1. CDR1 is SGHTA and CDR2 is FQGTGA in the germline V gene. Trimming at V came to 5 bases and at J to 7 bases, leaving 11 bases not matched to a gene. This CDR3 is 15 amino acids long. The CDR3 DNA reads TGTGCCAGCAGCCCTCATCAACAGGGGGCTGGTGGCTACACCTTC. Translated, it gives CASSPHQQGAGGYTF.

The chain joins TRBV13 to TRBJ2-3; D is ambiguous. This CDR3 is 13 amino acids long. Germline V gives CDR1 PRHDT, CDR2 FYEKMQ (reference sequence). Trimming removed 5 bases at V and 1 base at J, with 7 bases between. The CDR3 reads CASSLGRTDTQYF. DNA for the CDR3: TGTGCCAGCAGCCTCGGTCGCACAGATACGCAGTATTTT.

V usage is TRBV28 and J usage is TRBJ2-7; D ambiguous. The V and J ends lost 6 bases and 1 base respectively, with 13 bases between them. This CDR3 has 14 residues. Looked up from germline, CDR1 is MDHEN and CDR2 is SYDVKM. The CDR3 loop reads CASSYPPRSYEQYF. CDR3 sequence (DNA): TGTGCCAGCAGCTACCCCCCCCGGTCCTACGAGCAGTACTTC.

The gene calls are TRBV29-1 and TRBJ1-1; 7 nucleotides line up with TRBD1. V gave up 6 bases and J gave up 2 bases; unmatched junction bases: 6. The CDR3 is made up of 13 amino acids. CDR1 and CDR2 (germline): SQVTM, ANQGSEA. In DNA form, the CDR3 reads TGCAGCGTGCCGGGGACAGTTAACACTGAAGCTTTCTTT. Protein: CSVPGTVNTEAFF.

This chain joins TRBV7-3 and TRBJ1-1; D unclear. The V gene lost 1 base and the J gene lost 0 bases, with 6 bases spanning the gap. In germline, CDR1 is SGHTA, CDR2 FQGTGA. The CDR3 length is 14 residues. The CDR3 DNA sequence: TGTGCCAGCAGCTTAAACAGCATGAACACTGAAGCTTTCTTT. Translated: CASSLNSMNTEAFF.

The chain joins TRBV7-9 to TRBJ2-5, with a possible D match to TRBD1 (6 bases). Trimming cost V 5 bases and J 1 base, with 26 bases left between them. Per the germline V gene, CDR1 is SEHNR and CDR2 is FQNEAQ (reference sequence). This CDR3 is 19 amino acids long. CDR3 sequence: CASSVRHLTGTHSQETQYF. The CDR3 nucleotides read TGTGCCAGCAGCGTAAGACATCTCACCGGGACACATAGCCAAGAGACCCAGTACTTC.

This CDR3 reads CASSATPTGSEQYF. The DNA for the CDR3 is TGTGCCAGCAGTGCAACCCCGACAGGGTCCGAGCAGTACTTC. The chain uses TRBV6-5 and TRBJ2-7; 7 bases agree with TRBD1. Losses at the gene ends were 5 bases for V and 6 bases for J; bases not matched to a gene: 10. CDR1 MNHEY and CDR2 SVGAGI come from the germline V gene. CDR3 length: 14 amino acids.